This T cell receptor beta chain was observed in a study of cytomegalovirus exposure and HLA in healthy donors. PCR employed 60 Vbeta and 13 Jbeta primers. Produced via immunoSEQ multiplex PCR; TCRdb's table is partial and in-frame only. The sample carries 90,000 to 110,000 clones, around 74% recorded once. With 0 bases removed from V and 0 bases from J, the gap between germline ends came to 16 bases. The CDR3 covers 18 residues. The germline V gene encodes CDR1 MGHDK and CDR2 SYGVNS. This chain uses TRBV25-1 with TRBJ2-3; D ambiguous. Sequenced input: PBMCs. This receptor was taken from a man in his forties in good health and CMV-seronegative. The CDR3 is CASSEYILAVTSTDTQYF. CDR3 coding DNA: TGTGCCAGCAGTGAATATATTCTTGCGGTAACTAGCACAGATACGCAGTATTTT.